What follows is one T cell receptor beta chain and its context. The antigen is not known. The primer mix had 60 Vbeta and 13 Jbeta primers. The data were produced by immunoSEQ multiplex PCR, yet TCRdb's version contains in-frame clones alone and is incomplete. Of tens of thousands of clones in the sample, about two thirds were seen once. Germline CDR1 and CDR2: SGDLS and YYNGEE. The CDR3 totals 14 residues. The junction had 9 bases not matched to a gene; V was cut back by 3 bases and J by 9 bases. These data are taken from a study of cytomegalovirus exposure and HLA in healthy donors. Study at large: There were under 140 million unique TCR beta sequences, drawn from 180 million or so T cells, in an earlier analysis.

Study-wide points: Presence/absence analyses supposed approximately even sequencing depth among donors.

V usage is TRBV9 and J usage is TRBJ2-1, with 7 nucleotides matching TRBD2. Sequenced material: PBMCs. The clonotype was recovered from a woman aged 30 to 39 in good health and CMV-seronegative. In DNA, the CDR3 is TGTGCCAGCAGCGCTTTAAGCGGGGATGGTGAGCAGTTCTTC. Protein sequence: CASSALSGDGEQFF.